The text below deals with one T cell receptor beta chain. Germline V gives CDR1 KGHSH, CDR2 LQKENI. The CDR3 runs 14 residues. The junction had 5 bases not matched to a gene; V was cut back by 3 bases and J by 3 bases. In the authors' methods: Amplified reference gene primers provided the basis for estimating nucleated cell counts. Repertoires were generated with immunoSEQ multiplex PCR, while TCRdb's copy carries only in-frame clones and drops some. The DNA gave D and trimming, while V, J and clone size come from that table. The table has about 110,000 clones, approximately 88% seen once. This specimen comes from a study of blood T cell repertoires in COVID-19.

The TCR was taken from a woman in her 70s with acute or convalescent COVID-19. The sequenced material came from peripheral blood. This chain uses TRBV18 with TRBJ2-7, with 7 bases fitting TRBD1. The CDR3 sequence is CASSPAGGDYEQYF. For the CDR3, the DNA is TGTGCCAGCTCACCGGCAGGGGGAGACTACGAGCAGTACTTC.